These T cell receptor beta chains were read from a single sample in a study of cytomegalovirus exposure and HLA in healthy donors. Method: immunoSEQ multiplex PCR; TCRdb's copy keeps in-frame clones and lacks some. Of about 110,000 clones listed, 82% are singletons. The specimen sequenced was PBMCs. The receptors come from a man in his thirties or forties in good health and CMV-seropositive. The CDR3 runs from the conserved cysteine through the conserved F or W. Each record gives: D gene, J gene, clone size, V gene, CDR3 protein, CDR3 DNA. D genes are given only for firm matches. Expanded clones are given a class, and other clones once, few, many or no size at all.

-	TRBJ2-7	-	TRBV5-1	CASSLERLSYEQYF	TGCGCCAGCAGCTTGGAGAGGCTCTCCTACGAGCAGTACTTC
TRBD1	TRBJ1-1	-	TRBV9	CASSGADTGGRNTEAFF	TGTGCCAGCAGCGGAGCCGACACAGGGGGCCGGAACACTGAAGCTTTCTTT
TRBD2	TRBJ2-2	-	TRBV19	CASSMLAGGRDTGELFF	TGTGCCAGTAGTATGCTAGCGGGGGGGCGAGACACCGGGGAGCTGTTTTTT
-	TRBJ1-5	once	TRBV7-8	CASSFKKQGYSNQPQHF	TGTGCCAGCAGCTTTAAAAAACAGGGATATAGCAATCAGCCCCAGCATTTT
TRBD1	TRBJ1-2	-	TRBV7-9	CASSSTGVAAGYTF	TGTGCCAGCAGCTCTACAGGGGTGGCAGCTGGCTACACCTTC
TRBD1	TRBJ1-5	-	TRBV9	CASSRQGAYNQPQHF	TGTGCCAGCAGCCGACAGGGGGCTTACAATCAGCCCCAGCATTTT
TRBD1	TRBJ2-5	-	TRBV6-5	CASSSAGGAVTQYF	TGTGCCAGCAGTTCCGCAGGGGGCGCGGTGACCCAGTACTTC
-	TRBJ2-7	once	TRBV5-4	CASSWSDRPGEQYF	TGTGCCAGCAGCTGGTCTGACAGGCCTGGAGAGCAGTACTTC
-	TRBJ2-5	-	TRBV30	CAWGEGRGAGETQYF	TGTGCCTGGGGGGAAGGACGGGGGGCCGGCGAGACCCAGTACTTC
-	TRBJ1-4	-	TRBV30	CAWRVQKLLF	TGTGCCTGGAGAGTCCAAAAACTGCTTTTT
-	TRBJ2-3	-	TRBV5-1	CASIPTGVTDTQYF	TGCGCCAGCATCCCCACTGGAGTCACAGATACGCAGTATTTT
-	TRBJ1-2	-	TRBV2	CASNLPPGVGGYTF	TGTGCCAGCAATCTACCTCCGGGGGTCGGCGGCTACACCTTC
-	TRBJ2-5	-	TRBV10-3	CAISESMQARETQYF	TGTGCCATCAGTGAGTCGATGCAGGCCAGGGAGACCCAGTACTTC
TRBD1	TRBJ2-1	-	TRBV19	CASRIGQGINEQFF	TGTGCCAGTAGAATAGGACAGGGGATTAATGAGCAGTTCTTC
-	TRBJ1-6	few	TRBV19	CASRRTYNSPLHF	TGTGCCAGTCGGCGGACCTATAATTCACCCCTCCACTTT
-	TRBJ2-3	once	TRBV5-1	CASSLDSNTDTQYF	TGCGCCAGCAGCTTGGACTCCAACACAGATACGCAGTATTTT
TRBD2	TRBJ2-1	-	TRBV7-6	CASSLTTSGINNEQFF	TGTGCCAGCAGCTTAACTACTAGCGGGATCAACAATGAGCAGTTCTTC
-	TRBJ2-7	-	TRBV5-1	CASSARGEQYF	TGCGCCAGCAGCGCTAGAGGAGAGCAGTACTTC
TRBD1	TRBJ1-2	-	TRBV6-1	CASRTGTGGAEGYTF	TGTGCCAGCAGAACCGGGACAGGGGGCGCTGAAGGCTACACCTTC
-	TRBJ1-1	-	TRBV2	CASRGDFNTEAFF	TGTGCCAGCAGGGGGGACTTTAACACTGAAGCTTTCTTT
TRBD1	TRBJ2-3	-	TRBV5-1	CASSWGQSTDTQYF	TGCGCCAGCAGCTGGGGACAGAGCACAGATACGCAGTATTTT
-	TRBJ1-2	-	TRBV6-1	CASSATEFYGYTF	TGTGCCAGCAGTGCCACAGAATTCTATGGCTACACCTTC
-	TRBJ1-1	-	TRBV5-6	CASSFQGGPEAFF	TGTGCCAGCAGCTTTCAGGGAGGCCCTGAAGCTTTCTTT
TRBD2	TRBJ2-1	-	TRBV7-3	CASSYIAGGLNEQFF	TGTGCCAGCAGCTACATAGCGGGGGGGCTAAATGAGCAGTTCTTC
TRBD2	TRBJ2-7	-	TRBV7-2	CASSLSGGSNEQYF	TGTGCCAGCAGCTTAAGCGGGGGTTCCAACGAGCAGTACTTC
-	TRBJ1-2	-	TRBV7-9	CASSLDAGDGYTF	TGTGCCAGCAGCTTAGATGCAGGGGATGGCTACACCTTC
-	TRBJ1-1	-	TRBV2	CASTEQEFEAFF	TGTGCCAGCACCGAACAGGAGTTTGAAGCTTTCTTT
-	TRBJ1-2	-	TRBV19	CASQQGNNYGYTF	TGTGCCAGTCAACAGGGAAATAACTATGGCTACACCTTC
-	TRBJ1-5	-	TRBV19	CASSIIMSGEGNQPQHF	TGTGCCAGTAGTATTATAATGTCTGGGGAGGGTAATCAGCCCCAGCATTTT
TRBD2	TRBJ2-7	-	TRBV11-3	CASSFLAGVSYEQYF	TGTGCCAGCAGCTTCTTAGCGGGGGTCTCCTACGAGCAGTACTTC
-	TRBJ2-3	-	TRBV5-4	CASSLYRDTQYF	TGTGCCAGCAGCTTGTACCGGGATACGCAGTATTTT
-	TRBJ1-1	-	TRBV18	CASSPTVQGGNTEAFF	TGTGCCAGCTCACCAACGGTTCAGGGTGGGAACACTGAAGCTTTCTTT
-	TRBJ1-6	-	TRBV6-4	CASSEQVNSPLHF	TGTGCCAGCAGTGAACAGGTGAATTCACCCCTCCACTTT
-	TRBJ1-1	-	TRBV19	CASGFMGGNTEAFF	TGTGCCAGTGGGTTCATGGGGGGGAACACTGAAGCTTTCTTT
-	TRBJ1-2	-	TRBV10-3	CAISDRGRNGYTF	TGTGCCATCAGTGACAGGGGACGAAATGGCTACACCTTC
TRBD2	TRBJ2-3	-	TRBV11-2	CASSSLLGLAGAGDTQYF	TGTGCCAGCAGCTCACTCCTCGGACTAGCGGGGGCGGGAGATACGCAGTATTTT
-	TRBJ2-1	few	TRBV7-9	CASSLGGLNNEQFF	TGTGCCAGCAGCTTAGGAGGGTTAAACAATGAGCAGTTCTTC
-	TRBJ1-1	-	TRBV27	CASSLSPGLNTEAFF	TGTGCCAGCAGTTTATCGCCAGGTCTGAACACTGAAGCTTTCTTT
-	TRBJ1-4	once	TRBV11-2	CASSLQGNNEKLFF	TGTGCCAGCAGCTTACAGGGGAATAATGAAAAACTGTTTTTT
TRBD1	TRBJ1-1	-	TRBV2	CASSEQGADTEAFF	TGTGCCAGCAGTGAACAGGGGGCGGACACTGAAGCTTTCTTT
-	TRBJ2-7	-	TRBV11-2	CASSLQSSYEQYF	TGTGCCAGCAGCTTACAGTCTTCCTACGAGCAGTACTTC
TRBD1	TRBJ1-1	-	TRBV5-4	CASSWNRGVNTEAFF	TGTGCCAGCAGTTGGAACAGGGGGGTGAACACTGAAGCTTTCTTT
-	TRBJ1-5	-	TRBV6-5	CASSYRGGGQPQHF	TGTGCCAGCAGTTACCGGGGGGGCGGACAGCCCCAGCATTTT
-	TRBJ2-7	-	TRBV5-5	CASSLVERGYEQYF	TGTGCCAGCAGCTTGGTGGAACGAGGCTACGAGCAGTACTTC
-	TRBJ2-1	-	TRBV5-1	CASSLEGGASEQFF	TGCGCCAGCAGCTTGGAGGGGGGGGCAAGTGAGCAGTTCTTC